The rows below give T cell receptor beta chains drawn from one sample of a study of CD8+CD57+ T cells in acquired aplastic anemia. TCRdb used MiXCR to reprocess the reads, holding one entry per CDR3 protein. The sample has 100,000 to 150,000 distinct CDR3 sequences, around 48% seen once. The material sequenced was sorted CD4+, CD8+, or CD8+CD57+ T cells (not recorded which) from PBMCs. All receptors come from a human donor in good health, serving as a control. The CDR3 runs from the conserved cysteine through the conserved F or W. The D gene is left open where the match is weak.

>TRBJ2-5|TRBV20-1|15|-
CSAPPEGGSQETQYF
>TRBJ1-1|TRBV20-1|13|TRBD1
CSARRDSGTEAFF
>TRBJ2-7|TRBV9|16|TRBD1
CASSEGQGHPFYEQYF
>TRBJ2-1|TRBV24-1|17|TRBD2
CATSDALAGGSYNEQFF
>TRBJ2-5|TRBV10-3|13|-
CASGGLEVETQYF
>TRBJ1-2|TRBV5-8|13|-
CASSPHANYGYTF
>TRBJ2-7|TRBV7-2|13|-
CASTALGPYEQYF
>TRBJ1-2|TRBV10-3|14|-
CAISDDQGRGGYTF
>TRBJ1-1|TRBV2|15|-
CASSEGVGLNTEAFF
>TRBJ2-5|TRBV7-7|13|-
CASSFRGSETQYF
>TRBJ1-2|TRBV5-8|15|-
CASSAGTGGNNGYTF
>TRBJ2-5|TRBV3-1|13|-
CASSQAPQETQYF
>TRBJ2-1|TRBV7-2|15|TRBD1
CASSLGQGPYNEQFF
>TRBJ1-1|TRBV10-3|16|TRBD1
CAISESGGQGDTEAFF
>TRBJ2-7|TRBV20-1|12|-
CSARGGWGEQYF
>TRBJ1-2|TRBV20-1|12|-
CSAREDSYGYTF
>TRBJ1-3|TRBV6-4|15|TRBD1
CASSEGDSSGNTIYF
>TRBJ1-5|TRBV20-1|14|-
CSASDGGNNQPQHF
>TRBJ2-7|TRBV20-1|14|-
CSASLSAHSYEQYF
>TRBJ2-1|TRBV7-9|12|-
CASSLEVGTPLF
>TRBJ1-2|TRBV19|13|-
CAWSVGGFGGYTF
>TRBJ1-2|TRBV29-1|11|-
CSVLWEYGYTF
>TRBJ2-1|TRBV20-1|14|-
CSARDRVSYNEQFF
>TRBJ2-3|TRBV11-2|13|-
CASSPQTVGTQYF